This is a list of T cell receptor beta chains from one sample in a study of Ad26.COV2.S vaccination and SARS-CoV-2 variants. Clones were read by immunoSEQ multiplex PCR, and TCRdb kept only the in-frame ones, dropping some. The table lists roughly 390,000 clones, about 88% of them singletons. The specimen comprised peripheral blood, sampled in a trial of Ad26.COV2.S vaccine versus placebo. The source of these receptors is a person aged 18 to 59 who received the Ad26.COV2.S COVID-19 vaccine or a placebo. Each CDR3 is given with its conserved first and last residue. D genes are given only for firm matches. Size tells how often a clone was seen (once, few, many) or the class of an expanded clone, and some rows leave it out.

clone size	J gene	D gene	V gene	CDR3 protein	CDR3 DNA
-	TRBJ2-1	TRBD2	TRBV27	CASSLTGGPVEQFF	TGTGCCAGCAGTTTAACGGGGGGGCCAGTTGAGCAGTTCTTC
-	TRBJ2-5	TRBD2	TRBV7-2	CASSLASGGRRGETQYF	TGTGCCAGCAGCTTAGCTAGCGGGGGGCGCCGGGGCGAGACCCAGTACTTC
-	TRBJ2-2	-	TRBV4-1	CASSQSGLSTGELFF	TGCGCCAGCAGCCAATCAGGGTTGAGCACCGGGGAGCTGTTTTTT
-	TRBJ2-3	-	TRBV7-8	CASSPATDTQYF	TGTGCCAGCAGCCCCGCCACAGATACGCAGTATTTT
-	TRBJ2-5	-	TRBV7-8	CASSPSLGTQYF	TGTGCCAGCAGCCCCAGTTTGGGGACCCAGTACTTC
-	TRBJ1-2	-	TRBV7-2	CASSLMGVGAYGYTF	TGTGCCAGCAGCTTAATGGGGGTGGGTGCCTATGGCTACACCTTC
many	TRBJ2-1	-	TRBV5-6	CASSFGNEQFF	TGTGCCAGCAGCTTCGGGAATGAGCAGTTCTTC
-	TRBJ1-1	-	TRBV7-9	CASSLANQGTAFF	TGTGCCAGCAGCTTAGCCAATCAGGGTACAGCTTTCTTT
-	TRBJ1-6	-	TRBV5-1	CASSRTQGGNSPLHF	TGCGCCAGCAGCCGGACACAGGGTGGCAATTCACCCCTCCACTTT
-	TRBJ1-2	-	TRBV2	CASSEGPIYGYTF	TGTGCCAGCAGTGAAGGCCCTATCTATGGCTACACCTTC
-	TRBJ2-7	-	TRBV11-2	CASSYGTFSYEQYF	TGTGCCAGCAGCTACGGGACGTTCTCCTACGAGCAGTACTTC
-	TRBJ2-2	-	TRBV6-1	CASSEAYGTELFF	TGTGCCAGCAGTGAAGCATATGGTACGGAGCTGTTTTTT
once	TRBJ2-3	-	TRBV7-2	CASSPYSITVTDTQYF	TGTGCCAGCAGTCCCTACAGCATAACAGTGACAGATACGCAGTATTTT
few	TRBJ1-6	TRBD1	TRBV4-1	CASSQARDRRNNSPLHF	TGCGCCAGCAGCCAAGCCCGGGACAGGAGGAATAATTCACCCCTCCACTTT
-	TRBJ2-7	TRBD1	TRBV6-6	CASSYGPGQSSYEQYF	TGTGCCAGCAGTTACGGTCCGGGACAGAGCTCCTACGAGCAGTACTTC
-	TRBJ2-2	-	TRBV7-8	CASSYNTGELFF	TGTGCCAGCAGCTACAACACCGGGGAGCTGTTTTTT
-	TRBJ1-1	TRBD1	TRBV12-3/TRBV12-4	CASTAPTGGEAFF	TGTGCCAGCACCGCCCCGACAGGGGGCGAAGCTTTCTTT
-	TRBJ2-3	-	TRBV4-1	CASSGVSTQYF	TGCGCCAGCTCCGGAGTGTCTACGCAGTATTTT
-	TRBJ2-1	-	TRBV10-3	CAISDSAGEGNEQFF	TGTGCCATCAGTGATTCGGCAGGGGAGGGCAATGAGCAGTTCTTC
-	TRBJ2-1	-	TRBV19	CASSRNDNEQFF	TGTGCCAGTAGTCGGAACGACAATGAGCAGTTCTTC
-	TRBJ2-1	-	TRBV2	CASSESGFEQFF	TGTGCCAGCAGTGAGTCGGGTTTTGAGCAGTTCTTC
-	TRBJ2-7	TRBD1	TRBV7-8	CASTSPRDRGSYEQYF	TGTGCCAGCACCTCCCCCCGGGACAGGGGCTCCTACGAGCAGTACTTC
-	TRBJ2-2	TRBD2	TRBV5-1	CASSKGLAGGNTGELFF	TGCGCCAGCAGCAAGGGACTAGCGGGGGGCAACACCGGGGAGCTGTTTTTT
-	TRBJ1-1	TRBD1	TRBV18	CASSPDRANTEAFF	TGTGCCAGCTCGCCTGACAGGGCGAACACTGAAGCTTTCTTT
-	TRBJ2-7	-	TRBV6-5	CASSRWDVGEYEQYF	TGTGCCAGCAGTAGGTGGGACGTTGGGGAATACGAGCAGTACTTC
-	TRBJ1-3	-	TRBV27	CASSLSGADSGNTIYF	TGTGCCAGCAGTTTATCTGGGGCCGACTCTGGAAACACCATATATTTT
-	TRBJ2-3	TRBD2	TRBV7-2	CASSAQQAGGPQDTQYF	TGTGCCAGCAGCGCGCAACAAGCGGGGGGGCCTCAAGATACGCAGTATTTT
-	TRBJ2-5	TRBD1	TRBV5-4	CASSSRQGGETQYF	TGTGCCAGCAGCTCTAGACAGGGCGGTGAGACCCAGTACTTC
once	TRBJ2-5	TRBD1	TRBV5-1	CASSSGQGGGETQYF	TGCGCCAGCAGCTCGGGACAGGGGGGTGGAGAGACCCAGTACTTC
-	TRBJ2-5	-	TRBV24-1	CATSDPTAEETQYF	TGTGCCACCAGTGACCCCACAGCGGAAGAGACCCAGTACTTC
-	TRBJ2-3	TRBD2	TRBV28	CASSLSGGATDTQYF	TGTGCCAGCAGTTTAAGCGGGGGGGCAACAGATACGCAGTATTTT
-	TRBJ1-1	TRBD1	TRBV19	CASRQGGFRTEAFF	TGTGCCTCCAGACAGGGGGGTTTTCGGACTGAAGCTTTCTTT
-	TRBJ2-5	-	TRBV7-9	CASSQVGRGKETQYF	TGTGCCAGCAGCCAAGTAGGCAGGGGAAAAGAGACCCAGTACTTC
-	TRBJ2-1	-	TRBV5-6	CASSLGSGRTYNEQFF	TGTGCCAGCAGCTTGGGCTCGGGACGCACCTACAATGAGCAGTTCTTC
-	TRBJ2-1	-	TRBV4-1	CASSPLGRGDEQFF	TGCGCCAGCAGCCCCCTAGGGAGGGGGGATGAGCAGTTCTTC
-	TRBJ2-7	-	TRBV5-4	CASSLDRAYEQYF	TGTGCCAGCAGCTTGGACAGAGCCTACGAGCAGTACTTC
many	TRBJ2-5	-	TRBV5-4	CASSRGPLETQYF	TGTGCCAGCAGCCGCGGACCTTTGGAGACCCAGTACTTC
few	TRBJ1-6	-	TRBV5-1	CASSTYGYTSPLHF	TGCGCCAGCAGCACCTATGGGTATACTTCACCCCTCCACTTT
-	TRBJ2-7	-	TRBV12-3/TRBV12-4	CASSLGAPYEQYF	TGTGCCAGCAGTCTTGGGGCCCCCTACGAGCAGTACTTC
few	TRBJ2-7	-	TRBV7-2	CASSLGTGREQYF	TGTGCCAGCAGCCTCGGGACCGGCAGGGAGCAGTACTTC
-	TRBJ1-1	-	TRBV6-6	CASRTGGVGEAFF	TGTGCCAGCAGAACCGGGGGAGTGGGTGAAGCTTTCTTT
-	TRBJ1-4	TRBD1	TRBV7-9	CASSYWDSGNEKLFF	TGTGCCAGCAGCTACTGGGACAGTGGTAATGAAAAACTGTTTTTT
-	TRBJ1-5	-	TRBV11-2	CASSKGNQPQHF	TGTGCCAGCAGCAAGGGTAATCAGCCCCAGCATTTT
-	TRBJ2-2	-	TRBV6-5	CASIGSVSRELFF	TGTGCCAGCATCGGGTCGGTTTCGCGGGAGCTGTTTTTT
-	TRBJ1-6	-	TRBV11-2	CASGRTNSPLHF	TGTGCCAGCGGGCGGACGAATTCACCCCTCCACTTT
-	TRBJ1-6	-	TRBV20-1	CSASISREFLTYNSPLHF	TGCAGTGCTAGTATCTCTCGGGAGTTCCTCACCTATAATTCACCCCTCCACTTT
-	TRBJ2-5	-	TRBV2	CARGVSSGGLQETQYF	TGTGCCAGGGGGGTCAGTAGCGGCGGACTTCAAGAGACCCAGTACTTC
-	TRBJ1-5	-	TRBV19	CASSGIGNSNQPQHF	TGTGCCAGTAGTGGCATTGGTAATAGCAATCAGCCCCAGCATTTT
-	TRBJ1-2	-	TRBV5-5	CASSFDTQGTEGYTF	TGTGCCAGCAGTTTTGATACGCAGGGTACTGAAGGCTACACCTTC
-	TRBJ1-1	-	TRBV12-3/TRBV12-4	CASSLTTEAFF	TGTGCCAGCAGCCTTACCACTGAAGCTTTCTTT
-	TRBJ2-7	TRBD1	TRBV6-5	CASSLGQQPYYEQYF	TGTGCCAGCAGCCTGGGACAGCAACCTTATTACGAGCAGTACTTC
-	TRBJ2-6	-	TRBV7-9	CASSFFSGANVLTF	TGTGCCAGCAGCTTTTTTTCTGGGGCCAACGTCCTGACTTTC
-	TRBJ1-6	-	TRBV3-1/TRBV3-2	CASSLNIGGIPGDNSPLHF	TGTGCCAGCAGCCTTAACATTGGGGGAATTCCCGGTGATAATTCACCCCTCCACTTT
-	TRBJ1-6	-	TRBV25-1	CASSETGFYNSPLHF	TGTGCCAGCAGTGAGACAGGTTTCTATAATTCACCCCTCCACTTT
-	TRBJ1-5	-	TRBV5-1	CASSWGTNQPQHF	TGCGCCAGCAGTTGGGGTACCAATCAGCCCCAGCATTTT